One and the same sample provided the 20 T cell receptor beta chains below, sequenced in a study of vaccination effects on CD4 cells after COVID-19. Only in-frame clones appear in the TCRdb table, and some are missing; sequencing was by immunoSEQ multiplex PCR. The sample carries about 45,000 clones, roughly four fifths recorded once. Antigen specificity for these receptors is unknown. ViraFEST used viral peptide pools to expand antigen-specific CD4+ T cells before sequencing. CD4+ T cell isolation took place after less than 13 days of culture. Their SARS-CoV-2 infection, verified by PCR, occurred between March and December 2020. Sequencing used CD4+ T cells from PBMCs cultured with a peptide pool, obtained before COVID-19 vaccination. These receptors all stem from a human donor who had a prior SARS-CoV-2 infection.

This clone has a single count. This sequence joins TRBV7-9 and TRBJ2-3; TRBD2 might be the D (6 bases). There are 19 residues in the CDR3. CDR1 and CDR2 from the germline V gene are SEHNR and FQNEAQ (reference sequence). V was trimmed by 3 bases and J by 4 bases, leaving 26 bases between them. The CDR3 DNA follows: TGTGCCAGCAGCTTTCGACCGCGGGGACCCACCCACCCCCCAGATACGCAGTATTTT. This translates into CASSFRPRGPTHPPDTQYF.

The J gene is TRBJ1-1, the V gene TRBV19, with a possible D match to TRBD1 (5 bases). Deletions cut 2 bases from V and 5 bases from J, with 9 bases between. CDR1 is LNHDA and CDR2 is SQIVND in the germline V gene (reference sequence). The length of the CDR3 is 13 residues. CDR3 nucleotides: TGTGCCAGTAGTATACTCAGGGCTACTGAAGCTTTCTTT. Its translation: CASSILRATEAFF.

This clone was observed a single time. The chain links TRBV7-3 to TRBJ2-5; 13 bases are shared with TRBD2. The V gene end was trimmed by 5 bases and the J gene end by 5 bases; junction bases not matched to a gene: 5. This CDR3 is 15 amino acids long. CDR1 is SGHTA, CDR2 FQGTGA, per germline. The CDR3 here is CASSRGLAGVETQYF. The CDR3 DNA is TGTGCCAGCAGCCGCGGACTAGCGGGAGTTGAGACCCAGTACTTC.

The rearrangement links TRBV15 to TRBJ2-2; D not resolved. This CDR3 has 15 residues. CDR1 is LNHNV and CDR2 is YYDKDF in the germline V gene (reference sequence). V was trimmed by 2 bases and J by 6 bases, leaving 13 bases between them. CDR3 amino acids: CATSRPKDGPGELFF. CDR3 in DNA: TGTGCCACCAGCAGACCAAAGGATGGGCCCGGGGAGCTGTTTTTT.

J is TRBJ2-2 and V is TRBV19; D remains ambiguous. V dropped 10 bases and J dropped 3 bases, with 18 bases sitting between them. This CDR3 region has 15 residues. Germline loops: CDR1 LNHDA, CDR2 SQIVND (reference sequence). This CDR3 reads CATMRGRQYTGELFF. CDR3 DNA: TGTGCCACCATGAGAGGCAGGCAGTACACCGGGGAGCTGTTTTTT.

The CDR3 sequence: CASSLPGQPNSPLHF. The CDR3 coding sequence is TGTGCCAGCAGCTTGCCGGGGCAACCTAATTCACCCCTCCACTTT. This sequence joins TRBV5-6 and TRBJ1-6; D perhaps matches TRBD1 (5 bases). This CDR3 spans 15 amino acids. Germline-derived CDR1 and CDR2 are SGHDT and YYEEEE. Trimming stripped 1 base from V and 6 bases from J, with 11 bases between.

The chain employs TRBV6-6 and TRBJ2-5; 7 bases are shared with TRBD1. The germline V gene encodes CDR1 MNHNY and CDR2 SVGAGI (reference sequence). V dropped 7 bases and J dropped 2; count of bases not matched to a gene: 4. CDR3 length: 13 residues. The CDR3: CASTRDRQETQYF. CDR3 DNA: TGTGCCAGCACTAGGGACAGACAAGAGACCCAGTACTTC.

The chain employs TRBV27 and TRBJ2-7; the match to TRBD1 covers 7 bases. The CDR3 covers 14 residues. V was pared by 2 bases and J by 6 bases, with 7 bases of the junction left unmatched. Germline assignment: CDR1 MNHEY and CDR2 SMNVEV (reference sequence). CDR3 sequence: CASSLNWDSGEQYF. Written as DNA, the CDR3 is TGTGCCAGCAGTTTAAACTGGGACAGTGGCGAGCAGTACTTC.

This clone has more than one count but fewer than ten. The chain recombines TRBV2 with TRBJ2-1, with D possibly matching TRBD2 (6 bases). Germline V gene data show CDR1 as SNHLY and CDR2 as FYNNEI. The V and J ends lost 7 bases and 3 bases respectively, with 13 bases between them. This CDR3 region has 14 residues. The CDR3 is CASMRDLYYNEQFF. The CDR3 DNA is TGTGCCAGCATGCGGGACTTATACTACAATGAGCAGTTCTTC.

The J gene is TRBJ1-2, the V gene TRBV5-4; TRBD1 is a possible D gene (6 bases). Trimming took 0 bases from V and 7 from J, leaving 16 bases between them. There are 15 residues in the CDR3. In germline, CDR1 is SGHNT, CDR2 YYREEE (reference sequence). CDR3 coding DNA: TGTGCCAGCAGCTTGGAATCGTACAGGGAGGGTGGCTACACCTTC. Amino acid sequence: CASSLESYREGGYTF.

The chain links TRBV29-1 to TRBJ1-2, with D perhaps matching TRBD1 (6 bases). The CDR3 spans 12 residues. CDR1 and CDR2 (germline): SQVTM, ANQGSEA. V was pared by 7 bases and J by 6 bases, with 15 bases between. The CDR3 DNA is TGCAGCGCGCGAACGGACAGTCATGGCTACACCTTC. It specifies CSARTDSHGYTF.

The CDR3 loop is CASRSLGAVVGETQYF. DNA for the CDR3: TGTGCCAGCAGATCTCTAGGAGCTGTTGTTGGAGAGACCCAGTACTTC. The gene calls are TRBV2 and TRBJ2-5; no reliable D call. V lost 6 bases to trimming and J lost 4 bases, with 21 bases between them. Germline values: CDR1 SNHLY, CDR2 FYNNEI. The CDR3 loop spans 16 amino acids.

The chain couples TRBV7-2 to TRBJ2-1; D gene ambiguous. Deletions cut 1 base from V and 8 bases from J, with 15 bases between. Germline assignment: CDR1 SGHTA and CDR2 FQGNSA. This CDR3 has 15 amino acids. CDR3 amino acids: CASSLVSSGWDEQFF. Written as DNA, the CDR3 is TGTGCCAGCAGCTTAGTCTCCTCCGGGTGGGATGAGCAGTTCTTC.

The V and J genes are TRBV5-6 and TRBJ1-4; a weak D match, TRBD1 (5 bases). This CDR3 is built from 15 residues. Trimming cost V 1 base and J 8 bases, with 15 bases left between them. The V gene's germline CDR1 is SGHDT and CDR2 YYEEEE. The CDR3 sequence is CASSLSGPQEEKLFF. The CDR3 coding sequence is TGTGCCAGCAGCTTGTCGGGACCGCAGGAAGAAAAACTGTTTTTT.

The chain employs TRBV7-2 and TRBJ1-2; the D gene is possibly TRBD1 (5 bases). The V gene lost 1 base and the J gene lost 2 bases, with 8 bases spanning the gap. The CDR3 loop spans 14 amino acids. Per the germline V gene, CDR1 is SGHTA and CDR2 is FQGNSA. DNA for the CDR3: TGTGCCAGCAGCTTAGGTGGGGGGAACTATGGCTACACCTTC. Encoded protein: CASSLGGGNYGYTF.

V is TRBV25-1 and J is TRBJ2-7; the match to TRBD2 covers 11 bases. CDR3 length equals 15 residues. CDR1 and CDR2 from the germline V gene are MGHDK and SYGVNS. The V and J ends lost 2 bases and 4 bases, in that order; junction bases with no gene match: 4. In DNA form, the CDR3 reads TGTGCCAGCAGTGAAATCGGGACTAGCGGTTACGAGCAGTACTTC. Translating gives CASSEIGTSGYEQYF.

The CDR3 sequence: CASSFRTSGRGPDTQYF. Written as DNA, the CDR3 is TGTGCCAGCAGCTTTCGAACTAGCGGGAGGGGGCCAGATACGCAGTATTTT. The rearrangement uses TRBV7-2 and TRBJ2-3, with 13 positions matching TRBD2. V shed 3 bases and J 4 bases; nucleotides not matched to a gene: 7. The CDR3 totals 17 residues. Germline CDR1 SGHTA, CDR2 FQGNSA.

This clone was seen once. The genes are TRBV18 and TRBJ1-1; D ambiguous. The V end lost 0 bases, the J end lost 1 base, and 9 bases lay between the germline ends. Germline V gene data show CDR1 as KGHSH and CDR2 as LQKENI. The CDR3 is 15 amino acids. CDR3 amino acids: CASSPPSRQNTEAFF. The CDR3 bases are TGTGCCAGCTCACCACCAAGCAGGCAGAACACTGAAGCTTTCTTT.

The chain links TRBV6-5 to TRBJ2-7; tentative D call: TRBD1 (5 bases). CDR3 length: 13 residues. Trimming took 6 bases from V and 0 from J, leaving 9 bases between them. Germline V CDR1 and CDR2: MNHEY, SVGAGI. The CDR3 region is CASREDNSYEQYF. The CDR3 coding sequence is TGTGCCAGCAGAGAGGACAACTCCTACGAGCAGTACTTC.

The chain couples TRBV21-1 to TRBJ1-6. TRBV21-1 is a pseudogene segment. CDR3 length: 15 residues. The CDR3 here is CASSKEGSYNSLLHF. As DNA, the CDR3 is TGTGCCAGCAGCAAGGAGGGCTCCTATAATTCACTCCTCCACTTT.